Below, 19 T cell receptor beta chains from the same sample are listed, as sequenced in a study of shared T cell receptors in the human thymus. Clones were sequenced by immunoSEQ multiplex PCR, and TCRdb holds only the in-frame ones, with some missing. The table has over 650,000 clones, approximately 89% seen once. This sample was shared with a second study, whose subject was human thymus T cells.

The sample was thymocytes. These receptors were obtained from a boy younger than two with a congenital heart defect.

This sequence joins TRBV28 and TRBJ2-7, with TRBD2 identical over 9 bases. The ends lost 3 bases at V and 2 bases at J; junction bases unmatched: 8. This CDR3 contains 16 residues. Germline V gives CDR1 MDHEN, CDR2 SYDVKM. CDR3 sequence reads: CASSLTLAGPTYEQYF. CDR3 bases: TGTGCCAGCAGTTTGACTCTAGCGGGGCCTACCTACGAGCAGTACTTC.

This chain joins TRBV9 and TRBJ1-2; the match to TRBD1 covers 8 bases. The CDR3 sequence is 13 residues long. Germline values: CDR1 SGDLS, CDR2 YYNGEE. V was pared by 3 bases and J by 8 bases, with 6 bases of the junction left unmatched. This CDR3 reads CASSAQGAGGYTF. The CDR3 DNA follows: TGTGCCAGCAGCGCTCAGGGGGCAGGGGGCTACACCTTC.

With respect to this clone: The junction departs from germline at one end; a sequencing error may be responsible. Other DNA sequences in this sample translate to the same CDR3. The chain is built from TRBV6-1 and TRBJ1-6, with 7 bases lining up with TRBD1. Germline V gene lookup returns CDR1 MNHNS and CDR2 SASEGT. The CDR3 runs 19 residues. CDR3 nucleotide sequence: TGTGCCAGCAGTGGACCTCCGTCGTTGAGGGGGCTTGTACATTCCCCCCTCCACTTT. Residues: CASSGPPSLRGLVHSPLHF.

The chain has TRBV30 and TRBJ2-7; tentatively, D is TRBD2 (6 bases). Per the germline V gene, CDR1 is GTSNPN and CDR2 is SVGIG (reference sequence). The CDR3 runs 18 residues. V was pared by 0 bases and J by 3 bases, with 24 bases between. The CDR3 spells CAWSVRGGLARRNYEQYF. In DNA, the CDR3 is TGTGCCTGGAGTGTACGGGGAGGTCTAGCGAGACGAAACTACGAGCAGTACTTC.

The chain joins TRBV5-1 to TRBJ2-1; D call uncertain. The CDR3 has 13 residues. V was clipped by 0 bases and J by 6 bases, with 7 bases between them. Germline V CDR1 and CDR2: SGHRS, YFSETQ. As DNA, the CDR3 is TGCGCCAGCAGCTTGGTAGCTCTCAATGAGCAGTTCTTC. Translating gives CASSLVALNEQFF.

This clone appeared once. The rearrangement joins TRBV2 to TRBJ1-1; D is ambiguous. V was cut by 8 bases and J by 0 bases, with 10 bases left in between. CDR3 size: 13 residues. Germline CDR1 is SNHLY and CDR2 is FYNNEI. In nucleotides, the CDR3 is TGTGCCAGCCCCCCACTCATGAACACTGAAGCTTTCTTT. Protein product: CASPPLMNTEAFF.

This clone was picked up one time. The chain combines TRBV14 with TRBJ2-5, with unresolved D. Germline V CDR1 and CDR2: SGHDN, FVKESK. The V end was cut by 1 base, the J end by 2 bases, with 8 bases between. This CDR3 is built from 14 residues. DNA of the CDR3: TGTGCCAGCAGCCAAGCTCCTAAACAAGAGACCCAGTACTTC. This encodes CASSQAPKQETQYF. The full variable domain, its missing parts supplied by reference TRBV14 and TRBJ2-5, is EAGVTQFPSHSVIEKGQTVTLRCDPISGHDNLYWYRRVMGKEIKFLLHFVKESKQDESGMPNNRFLAERTGGTYSTLKVQPAELEDSGVYFCASSQAPKQETQYFGPGTRLLVL.

This chain uses TRBV27 with TRBJ2-7, with TRBD2 identical over 9 bases. The germline V gene has CDR1 MNHEY and CDR2 SMNVEV (reference sequence). The CDR3 covers 17 residues. V dropped 5 bases and J dropped 2; count of bases not matched to a gene: 13. This CDR3 reads CASSVGDTSGRTYEQYF. CDR3 coding DNA: TGTGCCAGCAGTGTAGGAGACACTAGCGGGCGAACCTACGAGCAGTACTTC.

The CDR3: CASSEREAGPSTDTQYF. Written as DNA, the CDR3 is TGTGCCAGCAGTGAAAGGGAAGCGGGACCAAGCACAGATACGCAGTATTTT. V and J are TRBV25-1 and TRBJ2-3, with 7 bases matching TRBD2. J lost 0 bases, V lost 2 bases, and 8 bases had no gene match. From germline, CDR1 is MGHDK and CDR2 SYGVNS. The CDR3 covers 17 residues.

V and J are TRBV19 and TRBJ1-1, with 7 bases identical to TRBD1. The V gene's germline CDR1 is LNHDA and CDR2 SQIVND (reference sequence). This CDR3 has 16 residues. V lost 6 bases, J lost 3 bases, and 13 bases stayed unmatched. CDR3 bases: TGTGCCAGTAGCTACCCCAGGGGGTCTCAAGACACTGAAGCTTTCTTT. Protein: CASSYPRGSQDTEAFF.

The genes are TRBV28 and TRBJ1-5, with D hard to call. Trimming shortened V by 2 bases and J by 3 bases, and 11 bases separated the two germline ends. Germline CDR1 is MDHEN and CDR2 is SYDVKM. The CDR3 spans 15 residues. Here the CDR3 DNA reads TGTGCCAGCAGTTTAGGTAACAGCCTCAATCAGCCCCAGCATTTT. Translation gives CASSLGNSLNQPQHF.

V gene TRBV28 combines with J gene TRBJ2-3; possible D gene TRBD2, 6 bases. Germline-derived CDR1 and CDR2 are MDHEN and SYDVKM. V lost 6 bases, J lost 1 base, and 14 bases lay in between. This CDR3 comprises 15 residues. The CDR3 bases are TGTGCCAGCAGCGTACTAGCCCTAGGCACAGATACGCAGTATTTT. It is translated as CASSVLALGTDTQYF.

The gene calls are TRBV21-1 and TRBJ2-2; the table's D call TRBD1 went unverified against the DNA. TRBV21-1 is labeled a pseudogene. The CDR3 extends over 14 amino acids. The chain's CDR3 is CASRVGQNTGELFF. CDR3 coding DNA: TGTGCCAGCAGAGTTGGGCAGAACACCGGGGAGCTGTTTTTT.

The rearrangement joins TRBV14 to TRBJ2-1; 7 nucleotides align to TRBD2. The V and J ends lost 1 base and 1 base, in that order; junction bases with no gene match: 10. The CDR3 totals 18 residues. CDR1 and CDR2 from the germline V gene are SGHDN and FVKESK. The CDR3, as DNA: TGTGCCAGCAGCCAAGCCGAGACTAGCTCCTCATCCTACAATGAGCAGTTCTTC. It encodes CASSQAETSSSSYNEQFF.

This clone has a single count. V gene TRBV5-6 combines with J gene TRBJ1-4; tentatively, D is TRBD1 (6 bases). There are 14 residues in the CDR3. The V gene lost 1 base and the J gene lost 5 bases, with 9 bases spanning the gap. The germline gives CDR1 SGHDT, CDR2 YYEEEE. The CDR3 loop reads CASSLRGYNEKLFF. The CDR3 nucleotides read TGTGCCAGCAGCTTGAGGGGGTACAATGAAAAACTGTTTTTT.

The V and J genes are TRBV18 and TRBJ2-1, with TRBD2 identical over 9 bases. J gave up 3 bases and V 3 bases, and 15 bases lay outside the gene matches. From germline, CDR1 is KGHSH and CDR2 LQKENI. This CDR3 region has 19 residues. The CDR3 DNA sequence: TGTGCCAGCTCACCGTCAAGGTACGTTAGCGGGAGTAACTACAATGAGCAGTTCTTC. Translated, it gives CASSPSRYVSGSNYNEQFF.

This rearrangement joins TRBV28 to TRBJ1-5; D gene unclear. This CDR3 is built from 13 residues. Germline CDR1 is MDHEN and CDR2 is SYDVKM. Trimming stripped 4 bases from V and 0 bases from J, with 4 bases between. In DNA, the CDR3 is TGTGCCAGCAGTTGTTATAGCAATCAGCCCCAGCATTTT. As protein: CASSCYSNQPQHF.

This clone was seen just once. The gene calls are TRBV18 and TRBJ1-5; possibly TRBD1 for D (5 bases). Germline lookup yields CDR1 KGHSH and CDR2 LQKENI. Trimming removed 1 base at V and 4 bases at J, with 11 bases between. CDR3 length: 15 residues. CDR3 sequence: CASSPRQLNNQPQHF. The CDR3 bases are TGTGCCAGCTCACCACGACAGTTAAATAATCAGCCCCAGCATTTT.

The J gene is TRBJ2-4, the V gene TRBV28; a possible D gene is TRBD2 (6 bases). This CDR3 spans 14 amino acids. Per germline, CDR1 MDHEN and CDR2 SYDVKM. V was pared by 4 bases and J by 8 bases, with 15 bases between. CDR3 nucleotide sequence: TGTGCCAGCAGTTGCAAGCGGAGGGTGGACATTCAGTACTTC. Amino acids: CASSCKRRVDIQYF.